These 17 T cell receptor beta chains were sequenced from one sample in a study of cytomegalovirus exposure and HLA in healthy donors. The PCR was carried out with 60 Vbeta primers and 13 Jbeta primers. TCRdb keeps only in-frame clones here, not all; method: immunoSEQ multiplex PCR. The sample contains 90,000 to 140,000 clones, under 85% of which appear only once. The specimen was PBMCs. These receptor sequences come from a man between 18 and 35 years old in good health and CMV-seronegative.

The chain is built from TRBV6-4 and TRBJ2-7, with 9 positions matching TRBD1. CDR1 and CDR2 (germline): MRHNA, SNTAGT. The trim removed 6 bases at V and 7 bases at J, leaving 10 bases unmatched. This CDR3 is built from 14 residues. The CDR3 DNA reads as TGTGCCAGCAGGAGGGGGACAGGGACGGGTGAGCAGTACTTC. Encoded protein: CASRRGTGTGEQYF.

The chain links TRBV7-9 to TRBJ2-1; 11 bases match TRBD1. The CDR3 runs to 16 residues. The J segment lost 8 bases and the V segment lost 7 bases, leaving 13 bases of the junction unmatched. CDR1 is SEHNR and CDR2 is FQNEAQ in the germline V gene (reference sequence). The CDR3 bases are TGTGCCAGCACCGACTACCGGGACAGGGGGACCGATGAGCAGTTCTTC. This translates into CASTDYRDRGTDEQFF.

This chain uses TRBV18 with TRBJ2-2; 8 bases fit TRBD1. The CDR3 extends over 15 amino acids. The germline V gene encodes CDR1 KGHSH and CDR2 LQKENI. After removal of 6 bases from V and 4 bases from J, the junction contained 7 bases not matched to a gene. For the CDR3, the DNA is TGTGCCAGCTCCCCAGGGGGCAGGAGCACCGGGGAGCTGTTTTTT. Amino acid sequence: CASSPGGRSTGELFF.

The chain employs TRBV29-1 and TRBJ1-5; TRBD1 matches at 9 bases. The CDR3 has 13 amino acids. The ends lost 4 bases at V and 5 bases at J; junction bases unmatched: 3. The V gene's germline CDR1 is SQVTM and CDR2 ANQGSEA. CDR3 protein: CSVVTGGDQPQHF. DNA for the CDR3: TGCAGCGTTGTAACAGGGGGCGATCAGCCCCAGCATTTT.

This chain joins TRBV5-1 and TRBJ1-2; D unclear. The CDR3 loop spans 13 amino acids. The ends were cut back, 2 bases at V and 5 bases at J, with 10 bases in the middle. Germline V CDR1 and CDR2: SGHRS, YFSETQ. The CDR3 is CASSFNGNYGYTF. DNA for the CDR3: TGCGCCAGCAGCTTTAACGGTAATTATGGCTACACCTTC.

This clone has only one observation. The chain has TRBV9 and TRBJ1-2; maybe TRBD1 (6 bases). The CDR3 is 14 residues long. The V gene lost 4 bases and the J gene lost 5 bases, with 15 bases spanning the gap. Germline-derived CDR1 and CDR2 are SGDLS and YYNGEE. The CDR3 region has the DNA TGTGCCAGCAGCCCCGAGGGGGAAAGGTATGGCTACACCTTC. This codes for CASSPEGERYGYTF.

The chain joins TRBV11-2 to TRBJ1-5; D is unresolved. The V gene lost 3 bases and the J gene lost 5 bases, with 11 bases spanning the gap. CDR1 and CDR2 (germline): SGHAT, FQNNGV. The CDR3 totals 14 residues. This chain's CDR3 is CASSFGGLDQPQHF. In DNA form, the CDR3 reads TGTGCCAGCAGCTTCGGAGGGCTCGATCAGCCCCAGCATTTT.

The chain joins TRBV4-1 to TRBJ2-1; 7 nucleotides align to TRBD2. The CDR3 runs to 13 residues. CDR1 and CDR2 from the germline V gene are MGHRA and YSYEKL. The junction had 3 bases not matched to a gene; V was cut back by 0 bases and J by 10 bases. DNA of the CDR3: TGCGCCAGCAGCCAAGAATTGGGGGGGGAGCAGTTCTTC. Residues: CASSQELGGEQFF.

With regard to this clone: A junction end diverges from the germline sequence, so it may reflect a read error. The chain has TRBV7-9 and TRBJ2-7, with D uncertain. CDR3 size: 12 residues. Germline V CDR1 and CDR2: SEHNR, FQNEAQ (reference sequence). The CDR3 is CSSSRSSYEQYF. The CDR3 DNA sequence: TGTTCCAGCAGCCGTAGCTCCTACGAGCAGTACTTC. The full variable domain, rest sourced from reference TRBV7-9 and TRBJ2-7, is DTGVSQNPRHKITKRGQNVTFRCDPISEHNRLYWYRQTLGQGPEFLTYFQNEAQLEKSRLLSDRFSAERPKGSFSTLEIQRTEQGDSAMYLCSSSRSSYEQYFGPGTRLTVT.

The J gene is TRBJ2-7, the V gene TRBV18; 8 bases match TRBD1. The V and J ends lost 6 bases and 1 base, in that order; junction bases with no gene match: 8. This CDR3 is built from 15 residues. Germline V gene data show CDR1 as KGHSH and CDR2 as LQKENI. CDR3 sequence: CASSWRQGISYEQYF. CDR3 DNA sequence: TGTGCCAGCTCTTGGAGACAGGGGATATCCTACGAGCAGTACTTC.

The V call is TRBV19, the J call TRBJ2-1, with a weak D call TRBD2 (6 bases). CDR3 length equals 14 residues. Per germline, CDR1 LNHDA and CDR2 SQIVND (reference sequence). The V end lost 9 bases, the J end lost 0 bases, and 12 bases lay between the germline ends. The CDR3 sequence is CASLGDSSYNEQFF. CDR3 sequence (DNA): TGTGCCAGCCTTGGGGACTCCTCCTACAATGAGCAGTTCTTC. Complete variable domain (other parts from reference TRBV19 and TRBJ2-1): DGGITQSPKYLFRKEGQNVTLSCEQNLNHDAMYWYRQDPGQGLRLIYYSQIVNDFQKGDIAEGYSVSREKKESFPLTVTSAQKNPTAFYLCASLGDSSYNEQFFGPGTRLTVL.

Worth noting for this clone: Germline is not matched at one junction end, which may reflect a read error. The chain uses TRBV20-1 and TRBJ1-2; possible D gene TRBD1, 6 bases. The CDR3 consists of 11 residues. CDR1 and CDR2 from the germline V gene are DFQATT and SNEGSKA (reference sequence). The CDR3 DNA reads TGCAGTGTTAGACAGGTTGAAGGCTACACCTTC. This codes for CSVRQVEGYTF.

This clone occurred once. The genes are TRBV6-6 and TRBJ1-1, with TRBD1 as a possible D gene (6 bases). Germline V gives CDR1 MNHNY, CDR2 SVGAGI (reference sequence). The CDR3 loop spans 14 amino acids. Trimming left V 5 bases short and J 4 bases short, with 14 bases between. This CDR3 is CASSPHMGATEAFF. Written as DNA, the CDR3 is TGTGCCAGCAGTCCCCATATGGGGGCCACTGAAGCTTTCTTT.

The chain is built from TRBV30 and TRBJ1-1; possibly TRBD1 for D (5 bases). Trimming removed 0 bases from V and 4 bases from J, with 15 bases in between. The CDR3 runs 15 residues. The germline gives CDR1 GTSNPN, CDR2 SVGIG (reference sequence). The CDR3 region is CAWSVATGLSTEAFF. The CDR3, as DNA: TGTGCCTGGAGTGTAGCAACAGGTCTCAGCACTGAAGCTTTCTTT.

Notes on this clone: Germline and junction disagree at one end, which may indicate a read error. The chain has TRBV7-7 and TRBJ2-5; D call uncertain. The V gene's germline CDR1 is SSHAT and CDR2 FNYEAQ (reference sequence). The CDR3 is made up of 15 amino acids. The CDR3 reads CASSLVGQAKETQYF. In DNA, the CDR3 is TGTGCTAGCAGCTTAGTCGGCCAGGCCAAGGAGACCCAGTACTTC. Full variable domain (rest looked up from reference TRBV7-7 and TRBJ2-5): GAGVSQSPRYKVTKRGQDVTLRCDPISSHATLYWYQQALGQGPEFLTYFNYEAQPDKSGLPSDRFSAERPEGSISTLTIQRTEQRDSAMYRCASSLVGQAKETQYFGPGTRLLVL.

This clone was counted once. The chain uses TRBV5-4 and TRBJ1-2; a weak D match, TRBD1 (5 bases). Trimming took 2 bases from V and 3 from J, leaving 8 bases between them. CDR1 SGHNT and CDR2 YYREEE come from the germline V gene (reference sequence). This CDR3 comprises 13 residues. The CDR3 reads CASSLGGDYGYTF. The CDR3 nucleotides are TGTGCCAGCAGCTTAGGAGGGGACTATGGCTACACCTTC.

This chain connects TRBV9 to TRBJ2-1, with D possibly being TRBD2 (5 bases). Trimming took off 0 bases at V and 2 bases at J, with 9 bases between the two ends. The CDR3 has 15 amino acids. The germline V gene encodes CDR1 SGDLS and CDR2 YYNGEE. The DNA of the CDR3 is TGTGCCAGCAGCGTAGGGACGGAGGCCTACAATGAGCAGTTCTTC. This sequence encodes CASSVGTEAYNEQFF. Full variable domain (remainder filled in from reference TRBV9 and TRBJ2-1): DSGVTQTPKHLITATGQRVTLRCSPRSGDLSVYWYQQSLDQGLQFLIQYYNGEERAKGNILERFSAQQFPDLHSELNLSSLELGDSALYFCASSVGTEAYNEQFFGPGTRLTVL.